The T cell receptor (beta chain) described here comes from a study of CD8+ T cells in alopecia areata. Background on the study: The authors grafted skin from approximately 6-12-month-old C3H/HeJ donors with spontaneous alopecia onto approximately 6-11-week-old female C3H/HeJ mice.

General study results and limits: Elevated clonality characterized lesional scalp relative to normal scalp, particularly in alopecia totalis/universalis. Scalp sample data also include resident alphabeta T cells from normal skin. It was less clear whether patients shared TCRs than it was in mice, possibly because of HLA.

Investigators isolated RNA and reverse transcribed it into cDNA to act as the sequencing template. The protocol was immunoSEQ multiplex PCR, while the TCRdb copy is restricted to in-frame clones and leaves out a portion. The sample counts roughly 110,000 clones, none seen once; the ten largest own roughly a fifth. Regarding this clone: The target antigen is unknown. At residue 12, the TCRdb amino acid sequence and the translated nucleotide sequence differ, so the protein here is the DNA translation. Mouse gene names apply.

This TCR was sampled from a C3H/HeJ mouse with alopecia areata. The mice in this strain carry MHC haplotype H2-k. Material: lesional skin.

CDR3 bases read: TGTGCCAGCAGTTCACAGGGATCCTATAATTCGCCC. Translated: CASSSQGSYNSP. The CDR3 in its entirety is CASSSQGSYNSPLYF. The chain carries TRBV13-3 and TRBJ1-6; tentative D call: TRBD1 (6 bases). The read halts 3 residues ahead of the CDR3 end, with the missing end drawn from the germline J gene. TRBJ1-6 is flagged as an ORF with uncertain function. V lost 4 bases to trimming and J lost 1 base, with 9 bases between them. The CDR3 runs to 15 residues. Germline CDR1 and CDR2: NNHDY and SYVADS.